Presented here are 6 T cell receptor beta chains from one specimen sequenced in a study of T cells expressing NK-cell markers. TCRdb derives one entry per CDR3 protein from the 5' RACE reads, leaving out DNA. This sample's table has some 500,000 distinct CDR3 sequences. The material sequenced was blood T cells: a sorted CD56 or NKG2C T cell subset, CD4+ or CD8+ T cells, or bulk PBMC T cells (not recorded which). The receptors here all came from a woman between 45 and 65 years old in good health.

The chain recombines TRBV24-1 with TRBJ2-3; TCRdb returns TRBD2, unconfirmable since there is no DNA. The CDR3 runs 16 residues. In germline, CDR1 is KGHDR, CDR2 SFDVKD. The CDR3 sequence is CATSDPIAASTDTQYF.

The V call is TRBV28, the J call TRBJ2-7; TCRdb's D call, TRBD1, is unchecked because there is no DNA. CDR3 size: 11 residues. Germline V gene lookup returns CDR1 MDHEN and CDR2 SYDVKM. CDR3 loop: CASRVDYEQYF.

The genes are TRBV5-5 and TRBJ1-4; TCRdb indicates TRBD1, and absent DNA this call remains unverified. The CDR3 contains 19 residues. CDR1 SGHKS and CDR2 YYEKEE come from the germline V gene (reference sequence). Here the CDR3 reads CASSGRDGGNLVPNEKLFF.

This chain joins TRBV4-2 and TRBJ2-3. Germline V gene lookup returns CDR1 LGHNA and CDR2 YNFKEQ. CDR3 size: 16 residues. The CDR3 spells CASSQAVKSSTDTQYF.

This chain joins TRBV5-1 and TRBJ2-1; TCRdb's D call of TRBD1 is untestable without DNA. The CDR3 is 15 amino acids. The germline CDR1 and CDR2 sequences are SGHRS and YFSETQ. The CDR3 loop reads CASTRTGTRYNEQFF.

The chain couples TRBV24-1 to TRBJ2-2; TCRdb gives TRBD1 as the D gene, but with no DNA this cannot be confirmed. The V gene's germline CDR1 is KGHDR and CDR2 SFDVKD. This CDR3 is built from 15 residues. The CDR3 sequence is CATSADRGRGGELFF.